This section outlines one T cell receptor (beta chain) sequence together with its context. Here immunoSEQ multiplex PCR was the method, and the copy in TCRdb shows in-frame clones only, minus some. Seen here are hundreds of thousands of clones, 86% observed once, and the top ten hold 0.83%. The germline CDR1 and CDR2 sequences are SGHRS and YFSETQ. V gave up 2 bases and J gave up 8 bases; unmatched junction bases: 6. This CDR3 spans 14 amino acids. The source of the sample is a study of cytomegalovirus exposure and HLA in healthy donors. This receptor was taken from a woman under 30 in good health and CMV-seronegative. Sample: PBMCs. The chain joins TRBV5-1 to TRBJ1-4, with TRBD1 identical over 7 bases. The CDR3: CASSFLGTAEKLFF. The CDR3 DNA reads as TGCGCCAGCAGCTTCTTAGGGACAGCAGAAAAACTGTTTTTT.